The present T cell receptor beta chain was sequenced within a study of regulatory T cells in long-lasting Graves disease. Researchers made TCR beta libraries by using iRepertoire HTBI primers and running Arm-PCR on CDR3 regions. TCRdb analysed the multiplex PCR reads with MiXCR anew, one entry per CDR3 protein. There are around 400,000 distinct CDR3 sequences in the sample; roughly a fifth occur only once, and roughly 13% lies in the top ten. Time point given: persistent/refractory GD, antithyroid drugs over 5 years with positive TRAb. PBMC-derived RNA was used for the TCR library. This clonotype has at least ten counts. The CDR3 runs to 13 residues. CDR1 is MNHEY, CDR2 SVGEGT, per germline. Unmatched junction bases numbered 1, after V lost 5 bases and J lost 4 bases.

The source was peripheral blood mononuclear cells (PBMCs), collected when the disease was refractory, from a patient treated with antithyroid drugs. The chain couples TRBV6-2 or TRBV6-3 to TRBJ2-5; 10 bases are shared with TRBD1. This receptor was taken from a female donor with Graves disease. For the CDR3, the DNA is TGTGCCAGCAGTGGACAGGGGGTAGAGACCCAGTACTTC. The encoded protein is CASSGQGVETQYF.